The entry below describes one T cell receptor (beta chain). Mismatch with germline at one junction end may stem from a read error. Time point indicated: pre-treatment sample, taken before nivolumab and TIL therapy. The CDR3 is 16 residues long. Germline loops: CDR1 SGHTA, CDR2 FQGNSA. The data were obtained in a study of TIL therapy for anti-PD-1-resistant metastatic lung cancer. This was the immunoSEQ v3 assay. Data came from immunoSEQ multiplex PCR; TCRdb stores just in-frame clones and leaves some out. Altogether tens of thousands of clones are present, around 70% being singletons, with the ten largest covering over 5.5%.

This TCR came from a person aged 25 to 80 with non-small cell lung cancer. This chain uses TRBV7-2 with TRBJ2-1, with D possibly being TRBD1 or TRBD2 (9 bases each). Specimen: blood, collected at baseline. The CDR3 bases are TGTGCCAGCAGCATCGGGACAGGGAACCCCTCTAGCGGGGTACTCTTC. Translation gives CASSIGTGNPSSGVLF.